This T cell receptor beta chain was recorded in a study of cytomegalovirus exposure and HLA in healthy donors. The PCR was carried out with 60 Vbeta primers and 13 Jbeta primers. Only in-frame clones appear in the TCRdb table, and some are missing; sequencing was by immunoSEQ multiplex PCR. This repertoire shows approximately 120,000 clones, around 80% found once; its top ten account for less than 2%. The CDR3 loop spans 14 amino acids. Trimming took 8 bases from V and 8 from J; bases not matched to a gene: 9. The germline V gene encodes CDR1 SGHRS and CDR2 YFSETQ. Sequenced sample: PBMCs. This sequence was found in a man aged 50 to 59 in good health and CMV-seronegative. J is TRBJ2-1 and V is TRBV5-1, with 11 bases fitting TRBD2. The CDR3: CASAGTSGLDEQFF. The CDR3, as DNA: TGCGCCAGTGCCGGGACTAGCGGTTTGGATGAGCAGTTCTTC. Full variable domain (outside the CDR3, taken from reference TRBV5-1 and TRBJ2-1): KAGVTQTPRYLIKTRGQQVTLSCSPISGHRSVSWYQQTPGQGLQFLFEYFSETQRNKGNFPGRFSGRQFSNSRSEMNVSTLELGDSALYLCASAGTSGLDEQFFGPGTRLTVL.